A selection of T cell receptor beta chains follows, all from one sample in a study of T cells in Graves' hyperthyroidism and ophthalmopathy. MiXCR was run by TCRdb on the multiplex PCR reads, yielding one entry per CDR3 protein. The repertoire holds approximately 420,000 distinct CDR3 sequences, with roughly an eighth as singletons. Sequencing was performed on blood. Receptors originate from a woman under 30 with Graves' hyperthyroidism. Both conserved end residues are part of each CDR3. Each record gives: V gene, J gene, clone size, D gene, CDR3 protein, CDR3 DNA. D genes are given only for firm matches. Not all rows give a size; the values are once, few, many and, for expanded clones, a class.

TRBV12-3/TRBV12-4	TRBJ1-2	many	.	CASSPWSGDVTMSGGYTF	TGTGCCAGCAGTCCGTGGTCCGGGGACGTAACTATGTCGGGTGGCTACACCTTC
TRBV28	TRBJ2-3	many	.	CASSRGGVSATQYF	TGTGCCAGCAGCCGCGGCGGGGTTTCAGCTACGCAGTATTTT
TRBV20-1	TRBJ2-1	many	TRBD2	CSATGTSEINEQFF	TGCAGTGCTACAGGGACTAGCGAAATCAATGAGCAGTTCTTC
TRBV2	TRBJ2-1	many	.	CASTAGYEQFF	TGTGCCAGCACAGCGGGTTATGAGCAGTTCTTC
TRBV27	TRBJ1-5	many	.	CASSTGDSSQPQHF	TGTGCCAGCAGTACAGGAGATAGCAGTCAGCCCCAGCATTTT
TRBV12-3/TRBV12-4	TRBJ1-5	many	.	CASQLGGTQHF	TGTGCCAGCCAACTGGGGGGAACCCAGCATTTT
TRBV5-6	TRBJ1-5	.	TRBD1	CASSSWTGGQPQHF	TGTGCCAGCAGCTCCTGGACAGGGGGTCAGCCCCAGCATTTT
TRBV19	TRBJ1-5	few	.	CASSTLGRSNQPQHF	TGTGCCAGTAGTACCCTCGGGAGGAGCAATCAGCCCCAGCATTTT
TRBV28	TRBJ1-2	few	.	CASSLIGAGDGYTF	TGTGCCAGCAGTCTTATAGGGGCAGGAGATGGCTACACCTTC
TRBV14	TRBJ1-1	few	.	CASSQASVNTEAFF	TGTGCCAGCAGCCAAGCGTCGGTGAACACTGAAGCTTTCTTT
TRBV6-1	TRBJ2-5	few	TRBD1	CASSTGQGVFETQYF	TGTGCCAGCAGTACGGGACAGGGGGTTTTCGAGACCCAGTACTTC
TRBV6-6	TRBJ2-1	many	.	CASSYGAVLNEQFF	TGTGCCAGCAGTTACGGGGCAGTCTTAAATGAGCAGTTCTTC
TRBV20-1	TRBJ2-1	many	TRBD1	CSAPGQGAVSYNEQFF	TGCAGTGCCCCTGGACAGGGGGCAGTATCCTACAATGAGCAGTTCTTC
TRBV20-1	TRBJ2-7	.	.	CSARDAGYEQYF	TGCAGTGCTAGAGATGCAGGGTATGAGCAGTACTTC
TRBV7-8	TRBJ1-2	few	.	CASSIDPGSYGYTF	TGTGCCAGCAGCATCGATCCGGGCTCCTATGGCTACACCTTC
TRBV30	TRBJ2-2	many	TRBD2	CAWRSTSGSRGELFF	TGTGCCTGGAGGTCAACTAGCGGGAGTCGCGGGGAGCTGTTTTTT
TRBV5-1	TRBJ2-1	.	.	CASSLDGTSYNEQFF	TGCGCCAGCAGCTTGGACGGGACCTCCTACAATGAGCAGTTCTTC
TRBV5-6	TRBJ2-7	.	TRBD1	CASSPTGGIYEQYF	TGTGCCAGCAGCCCAACAGGGGGGATCTACGAGCAGTACTTC
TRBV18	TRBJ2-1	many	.	CASSPMIESYNEQFF	TGTGCCAGCTCACCAATGATAGAATCTTACAATGAGCAGTTCTTC
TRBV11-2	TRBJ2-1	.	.	CASSQDLERSYNEQFF	TGCGCCAGCAGCCAAGATCTGGAGCGGTCCTACAATGAGCAGTTCTTC
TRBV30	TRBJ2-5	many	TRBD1	CAWDTGAKTQYF	TGTGCCTGGGATACAGGGGCTAAGACCCAGTACTTC
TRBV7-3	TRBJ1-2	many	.	CASSPQGSSHYGYTF	TGTGCCAGCAGCCCCCAGGGGAGCAGCCACTATGGCTACACCTTC
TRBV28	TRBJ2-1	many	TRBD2	CASSSPGLAGTDEQFF	TGTGCCAGCAGTTCTCCCGGACTAGCGGGAACGGATGAGCAGTTCTTC
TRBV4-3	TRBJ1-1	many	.	CASSQDTMWTEAFF	TGCGCCAGCAGCCAAGACACGATGTGGACTGAAGCTTTCTTT
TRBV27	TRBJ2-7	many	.	CASSLGRMYEQYF	TGTGCCAGCAGCCTAGGACGGATGTACGAGCAGTACTTC
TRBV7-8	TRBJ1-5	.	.	CASSLVPAGPQPQHF	TGTGCCAGCAGCTTAGTACCGGCAGGGCCTCAGCCCCAGCATTTT
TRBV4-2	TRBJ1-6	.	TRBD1	CASSQEGSGQGNSPLHF	TGTGCCAGCAGCCAAGAGGGATCGGGACAGGGCAATTCACCCCTCCACTTT
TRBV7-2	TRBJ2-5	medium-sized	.	CASSRGVGETQYF	TGTGCCAGCAGTCGAGGGGTCGGGGAGACCCAGTACTTC
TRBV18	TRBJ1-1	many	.	CASSPRNRDTEAFF	TGTGCCAGCTCACCACGGAACAGGGATACTGAAGCTTTCTTT
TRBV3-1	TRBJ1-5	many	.	CASSHTGNGPQHF	TGTGCCAGCAGCCACACAGGGAATGGCCCCCAGCATTTT
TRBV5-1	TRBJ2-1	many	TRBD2	CASRPLAAMGNNEQFF	TGCGCCAGCAGGCCTCTAGCGGCCATGGGGAACAATGAGCAGTTCTTC
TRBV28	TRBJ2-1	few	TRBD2	CASGLAGEYSLYNEQFF	TGTGCCAGCGGTCTAGCGGGAGAATATTCCCTCTACAATGAGCAGTTCTTC
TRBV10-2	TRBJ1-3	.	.	CASSEFGVGGNTIYF	TGCGCCAGCAGTGAGTTCGGGGTTGGAGGAAACACCATATATTTT
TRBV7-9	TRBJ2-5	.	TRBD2	CASSLGPLAGPQETQYF	TGTGCCAGCAGCTTAGGCCCACTAGCGGGGCCACAAGAGACCCAGTACTTC
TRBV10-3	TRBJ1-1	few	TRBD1	CAISESYRLQTGGLNTEAFF	TGTGCCATCAGTGAGTCTTACCGACTCCAAACAGGGGGGTTGAACACTGAAGCTTTCTTT
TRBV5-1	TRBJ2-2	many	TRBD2	CASSHGLAGTNTGELFF	TGCGCCAGCAGCCACGGACTAGCGGGGACGAACACCGGGGAGCTGTTTTTT
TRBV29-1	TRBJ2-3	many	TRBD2	CSVVLAGGTDTQYF	TGCAGCGTCGTTCTAGCGGGAGGCACAGATACGCAGTATTTT
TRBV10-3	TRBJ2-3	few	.	CAISEEPGGGVAQYF	TGTGCCATCAGTGAGGAACCCGGAGGGGGGGTAGCGCAGTATTTT
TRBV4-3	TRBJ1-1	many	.	CASSQDVENTEAFF	TGCGCCAGCAGCCAAGATGTCGAGAACACTGAAGCTTTCTTT
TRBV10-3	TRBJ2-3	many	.	CAISEEADTQYF	TGTGCCATCAGTGAAGAGGCGGATACGCAGTATTTT
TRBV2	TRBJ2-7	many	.	CASSEALWDYEQYF	TGTGCCAGCAGTGAAGCGCTTTGGGACTACGAGCAGTACTTC
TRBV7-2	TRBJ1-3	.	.	CASSRSVQAGNTIYF	TGTGCCAGCAGCCGCTCGGTACAGGCTGGAAACACCATATATTTT
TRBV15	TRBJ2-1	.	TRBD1	CATSSGTGDYNEQFF	TGTGCCACCAGCAGCGGGACAGGGGACTACAATGAGCAGTTCTTC
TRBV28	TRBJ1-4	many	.	CASSLPEATNEKLFF	TGTGCCAGCAGTTTACCGGAGGCAACTAATGAAAAACTGTTTTTT
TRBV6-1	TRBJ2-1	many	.	CASSERARFSYNEQFF	TGTGCCAGCAGTGAACGTGCGAGATTCTCCTACAATGAGCAGTTCTTC
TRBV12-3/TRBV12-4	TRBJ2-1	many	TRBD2	CASNQGLAGYNEQFF	TGTGCCAGCAATCAGGGACTAGCGGGATACAATGAGCAGTTCTTC
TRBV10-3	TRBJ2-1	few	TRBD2	CASLTSGRGEQFF	TGTGCCTCCCTGACTAGCGGTCGTGGTGAGCAGTTCTTC
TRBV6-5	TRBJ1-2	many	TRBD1	CASSTRGRPDRGGGYTF	TGTGCCAGCAGTACCCGAGGTCGCCCGGACAGGGGGGGTGGCTACACCTTC
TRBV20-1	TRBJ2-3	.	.	CSASPRGGTQYF	TGCAGTGCTAGTCCCCGGGGCGGGACGCAGTATTTT
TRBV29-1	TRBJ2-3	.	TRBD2	CSVVGEASGRLTTDTQYF	TGCAGCGTCGTAGGGGAGGCTAGCGGGAGATTAACCACAGATACGCAGTATTTT
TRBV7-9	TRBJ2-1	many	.	CASSHRRTESNNEQFF	TGTGCCAGCAGCCACCGTAGGACAGAATCTAACAATGAGCAGTTCTTC
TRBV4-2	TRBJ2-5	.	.	CASSGGQETQYF	TGTGCCAGCAGCGGCGGTCAAGAGACCCAGTACTTC
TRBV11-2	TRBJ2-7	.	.	CASSLAPGSSYEQYF	TGTGCCAGCAGCTTAGCCCCGGGAAGCTCCTACGAGCAGTACTTC
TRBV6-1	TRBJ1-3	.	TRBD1	CASSQRTGEGNTIYF	TGTGCCAGCAGCCAAAGGACAGGGGAAGGAAACACCATATATTTT
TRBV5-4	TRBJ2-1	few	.	CASSLGGTRRMGNEQFF	TGTGCCAGCAGCTTGGGGGGGACACGACGTATGGGCAATGAGCAGTTCTTC